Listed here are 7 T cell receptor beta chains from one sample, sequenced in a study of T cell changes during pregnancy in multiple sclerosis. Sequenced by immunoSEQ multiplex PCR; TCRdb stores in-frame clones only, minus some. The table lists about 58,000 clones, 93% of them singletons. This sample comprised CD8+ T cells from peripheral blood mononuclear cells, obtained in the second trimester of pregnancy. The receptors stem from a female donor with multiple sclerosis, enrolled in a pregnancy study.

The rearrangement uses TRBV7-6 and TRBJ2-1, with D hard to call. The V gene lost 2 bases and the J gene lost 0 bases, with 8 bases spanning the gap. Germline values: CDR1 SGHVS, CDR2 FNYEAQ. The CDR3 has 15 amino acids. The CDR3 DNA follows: TGTGCCAGCAGCTTATCACTGAACTCCTACAATGAGCAGTTCTTC. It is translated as CASSLSLNSYNEQFF.

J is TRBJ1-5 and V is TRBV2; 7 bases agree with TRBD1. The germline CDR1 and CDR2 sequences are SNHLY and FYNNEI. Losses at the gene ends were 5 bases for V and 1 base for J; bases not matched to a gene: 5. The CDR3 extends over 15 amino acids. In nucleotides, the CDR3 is TGTGCCAGCAGTTTGGGGACAGCAAGCAATCAGCCCCAGCATTTT. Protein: CASSLGTASNQPQHF.

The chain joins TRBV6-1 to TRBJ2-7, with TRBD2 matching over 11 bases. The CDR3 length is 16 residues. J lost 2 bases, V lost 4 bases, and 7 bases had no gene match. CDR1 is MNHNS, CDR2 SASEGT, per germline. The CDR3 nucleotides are TGTGCCAGCAGTGCGACCGTACTAGCGGGAGCCTACGAGCAGTACTTC. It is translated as CASSATVLAGAYEQYF.

For the CDR3, the DNA is TGTGCCAGCAGCTCCCCCCGGGGACTTTTCACAGATACGCAGTATTTT. It specifies CASSSPRGLFTDTQYF. The genes are TRBV9 and TRBJ2-3, with a tentative D call TRBD2 (6 bases). The CDR3 covers 16 residues. The V end lost 4 bases, the J end lost 2 bases, and 17 bases lay between the germline ends. Germline CDR1 SGDLS, CDR2 YYNGEE.

The CDR3 loop reads CAWSAGTATYEQYF. The DNA for the CDR3 is TGTGCCTGGAGCGCCGGGACAGCTACATACGAGCAGTACTTC. The chain combines TRBV30 with TRBJ2-7, with TRBD1 matching 7 bases. CDR1 is GTSNPN, CDR2 SVGIG, per germline (reference sequence). J lost 4 bases, V lost 3 bases, and 9 bases had no gene match. This CDR3 is built from 14 residues.

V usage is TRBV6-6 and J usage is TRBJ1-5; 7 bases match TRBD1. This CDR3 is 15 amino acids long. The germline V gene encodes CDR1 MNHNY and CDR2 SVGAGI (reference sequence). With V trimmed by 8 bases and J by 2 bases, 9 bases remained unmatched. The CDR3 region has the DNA TGTGCCAGCTCCCCCGGGACAGCCCGCAATCAGCCCCAGCATTTT. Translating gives CASSPGTARNQPQHF.

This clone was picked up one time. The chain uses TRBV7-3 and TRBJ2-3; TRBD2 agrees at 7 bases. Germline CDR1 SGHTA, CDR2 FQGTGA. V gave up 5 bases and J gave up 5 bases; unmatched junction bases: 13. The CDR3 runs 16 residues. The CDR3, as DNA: TGTGCCAGCAGCACCAGCGGGGACCCCTGGGTAGATACGCAGTATTTT. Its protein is CASSTSGDPWVDTQYF. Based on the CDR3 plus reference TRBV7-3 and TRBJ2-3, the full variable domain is GAGVSQTPSNKVTEKGKYVELRCDPISGHTALYWYRQSLGQGPEFLIYFQGTGAADDSGLPNDRFFAVRPEGSVSTLKIQRTERGDSAVYLCASSTSGDPWVDTQYFGPGTRLTVL.